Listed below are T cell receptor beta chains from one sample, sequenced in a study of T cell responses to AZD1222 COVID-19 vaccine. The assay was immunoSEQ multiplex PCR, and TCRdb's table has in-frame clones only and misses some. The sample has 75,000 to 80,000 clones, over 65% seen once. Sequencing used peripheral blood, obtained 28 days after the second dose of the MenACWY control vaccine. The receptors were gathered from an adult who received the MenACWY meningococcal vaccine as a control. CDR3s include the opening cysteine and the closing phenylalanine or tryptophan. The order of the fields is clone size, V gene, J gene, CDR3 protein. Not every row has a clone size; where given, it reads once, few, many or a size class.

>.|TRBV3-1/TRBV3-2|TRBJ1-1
CASSQGGAGEAFF
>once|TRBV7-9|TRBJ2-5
CASSSLGTGRREETQYF
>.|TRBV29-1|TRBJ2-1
CSAGAYNEQFF
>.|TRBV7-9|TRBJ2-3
CASSLAGTRSLADTQYF
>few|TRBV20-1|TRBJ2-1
CSARSGVEQFF
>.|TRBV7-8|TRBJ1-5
CASSLADNQPQHF
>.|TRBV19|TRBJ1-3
CASNGPGDSGNTIYF
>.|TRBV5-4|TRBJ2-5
CASSSRTGGPETQYF
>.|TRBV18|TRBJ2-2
CASLTGTGETGELFF
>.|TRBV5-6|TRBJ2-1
CASSLVRVDGYNEQFF
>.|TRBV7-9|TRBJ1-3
CASSSRNTIYF
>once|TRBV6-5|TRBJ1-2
CASTLSGGVYGYTF
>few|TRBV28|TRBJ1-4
CASRTVPNEKLFF
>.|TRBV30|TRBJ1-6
CAWTFGGATTLFTLHF
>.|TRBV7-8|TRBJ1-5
CASSLGGLGSNQPQHF
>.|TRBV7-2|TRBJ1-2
CASSLGGSGQGYGYTF
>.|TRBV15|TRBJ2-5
CATSRDKGGPSTQYF
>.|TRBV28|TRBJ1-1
CASSPPTLREAFF
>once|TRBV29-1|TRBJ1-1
CSAYDTNTEAFF
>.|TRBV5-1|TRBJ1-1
CASRTGAVNTEAFF
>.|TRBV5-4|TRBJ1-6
CASSYGQGSNSPLHF
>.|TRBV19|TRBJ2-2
CASRYRGGRNTGELFF
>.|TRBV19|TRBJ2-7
CASSEASSSYEQYF
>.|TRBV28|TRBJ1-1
CASTPGGIGTEAFF
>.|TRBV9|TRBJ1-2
CASSVEIQGSYGYTF
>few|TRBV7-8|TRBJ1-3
CASSVSPTVGNTIYF
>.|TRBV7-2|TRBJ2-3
CASSREGTSARTDTQYF
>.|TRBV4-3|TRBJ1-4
CASSQGPEALEKLFF
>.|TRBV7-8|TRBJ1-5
CASSLDRNQPQHF
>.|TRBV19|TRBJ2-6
CASSIGHGVGANVLTF
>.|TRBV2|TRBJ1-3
CASSDMGAGNTIYF
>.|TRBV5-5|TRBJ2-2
CASSLGGNTGELFF
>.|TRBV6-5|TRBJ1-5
CASSLGQGSNQPQHF
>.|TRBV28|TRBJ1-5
CASSLRQALNQPQHF
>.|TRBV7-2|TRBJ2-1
CASSLGLAVNNEQFF
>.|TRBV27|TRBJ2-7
CASSPQGSRSSYEQYF
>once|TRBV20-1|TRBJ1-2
CSASLSGQANYGYTF
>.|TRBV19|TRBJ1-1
CASSRGRLTEAFF
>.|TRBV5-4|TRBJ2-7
CASSFSGTGSYEQYF
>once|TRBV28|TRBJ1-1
CASRWEGRGTEAFF